This TCR beta chain emerged from a study of T cells in localized non-small cell lung cancer. Points from the study as a whole: As only one tumor region underwent sequencing, heterogeneity remains possible. Longer overall survival was linked to higher blood T cell density. Within adjacent lung there appeared a median around 60 of the top 100 tumor clones. Uninvolved adjacent lung showed higher T cell clonality than tumor.

This CDR3 has 12 residues. V lost 4 bases and J lost 2; bases outside the gene matches: 0. The germline V gene has CDR1 SQVTM and CDR2 ANQGSEA. Here immunoSEQ multiplex PCR was the method, and the copy in TCRdb shows in-frame clones only, minus some. Among some 64,000 clones listed, almost 90% were seen once. This clone was observed a single time. Its target is not known. This rearrangement joins TRBV29-1 to TRBJ2-7, with TRBD2 matching over 9 bases. The TCR sequence derives from a woman aged 40-69 years with stage I lung adenocarcinoma. The specimen comprised peripheral blood, sampled before any cancer treatment. The chain's CDR3 is CSVGTSAYEQYF. Written as DNA, the CDR3 is TGCAGCGTTGGGACTAGCGCCTACGAGCAGTACTTC.